Listed below are T cell receptor beta chains from one sample, sequenced in a study of identical twins. MiXCR, run by TCRdb on the 5' RACE reads, gives a single entry per CDR3 protein. The table lists roughly 690,000 distinct CDR3 sequences, roughly 20% of them singletons. These sequences were also reported in another study, on T cells expressing NK-cell markers.

The material sequenced was PBMCs. The receptors stem from a woman aged 18-29 years in good health. CDR3s include the opening cysteine and the closing phenylalanine or tryptophan. D genes are given only for firm matches. Size is omitted from some rows. Given values are once, few, many or a class for expanded clones.

>TRBJ2-7|TRBV6-4|many|15|NA
CASSVPSAGSYEQYF
TGTGCCAGCAGTGTTCCTAGCGCGGGCTCCTACGAGCAGTACTTC
>TRBJ1-1|TRBV25-1|NA|15|NA
CASRGSQNMNTEAFF
TGTGCCAGCCGAGGGAGCCAGAATATGAACACTGAAGCTTTCTTT
>TRBJ2-5|TRBV7-2|NA|16|TRBD1
CASSSSGTVRTETQYF
TGTGCCAGCAGCTCCTCCGGGACAGTAAGGACGGAGACCCAGTACTTC
>TRBJ2-1|TRBV29-1|NA|16|NA
CSVVRPLGSSYNEQFF
TGCAGCGTTGTCCGGCCGTTGGGGAGCTCCTACAATGAGCAGTTCTTC
>TRBJ2-7|TRBV4-3|NA|17|TRBD1
CASSQNTGGRESYEQYF
TGCGCCAGCAGCCAAAATACAGGGGGCAGGGAAAGCTACGAGCAGTACTTC
>TRBJ2-1|TRBV20-1|NA|17|NA
CSARDPHSGSWGYEQFF
TGCAGTGCTAGAGACCCCCATTCCGGGAGTTGGGGGTATGAGCAGTTCTTC
>TRBJ2-7|TRBV20-1|few|11|NA
CSARPVYEQYF
TGCAGTGCAAGACCCGTTTACGAGCAGTACTTC
>TRBJ2-6|TRBV27|NA|17|NA
CASSFITGNSGANVLTF
TGTGCCAGCAGTTTTATAACAGGAAACTCTGGGGCCAACGTCCTGACTTTC
>TRBJ2-3|TRBV2|NA|17|NA
CASSEGSRLTSTDTQYF
TGTGCCAGCAGTGAAGGATCAAGACTCACTAGCACAGATACGCAGTATTTT
>TRBJ2-1|TRBV6-1|few|14|TRBD2
CASRSGRKGDEQFF
TGTGCCAGCAGGAGCGGGAGGAAGGGCGATGAGCAGTTCTTC
>TRBJ2-7|TRBV20-1|few|15|NA
CSARDVLGNPYEQYF
TGCAGTGCTAGAGATGTTTTGGGCAATCCCTACGAGCAGTACTTC
>TRBJ2-1|TRBV9|NA|15|NA
CASSGKGFSYNEQFF
TGTGCCAGCAGCGGAAAGGGGTTCTCCTACAATGAGCAGTTCTTC
>TRBJ2-3|TRBV20-1|many|13|NA
CSATSGYTDTQYF
TGCAGTGCCACGTCAGGCTACACAGATACGCAGTATTTT
>TRBJ2-3|TRBV7-9|NA|14|NA
CASRPPGATDTQYF
TGTGCCAGCCGGCCCCCGGGGGCGACAGATACGCAGTATTTT
>TRBJ1-6|TRBV11-2|many|14|NA
CASSLGPRDSPLHF
TGTGCCAGCAGCTTGGGCCCGAGGGACTCACCCCTCCACTTT
>TRBJ2-5|TRBV18|NA|14|NA
CASSPPAGAVTQYF
TGTGCCAGCTCACCCCCGGCAGGGGCGGTGACCCAGTACTTC
>TRBJ2-7|TRBV27|few|15|NA
CASSSGLAFVYEQYF
TGTGCCAGCAGTTCAGGGCTAGCATTCGTCTACGAGCAGTACTTC
>TRBJ1-1|TRBV29-1|few|13|NA
CSVESERSTEAFF
TGCAGCGTTGAAAGTGAAAGGAGCACTGAAGCTTTCTTT
>TRBJ2-7|TRBV20-1|few|12|TRBD2
CSALSGSIEQYF
TGCAGTGCCTTGAGCGGGAGTATCGAGCAGTACTTC
>TRBJ2-2|TRBV7-9|NA|14|NA
CASSLRSTTGELFF
TGTGCCAGCAGCCTACGCTCAACCACCGGGGAGCTGTTTTTT
>TRBJ1-1|TRBV4-3|few|15|NA
CASSLLGRVNTEAFF
TGCGCCAGCAGTCTATTGGGGAGGGTGAACACTGAAGCTTTCTTT
>TRBJ1-2|TRBV20-1|NA|14|NA
CSARTRTDNYGYTF
TGCAGTGCTAGGACCCGGACCGACAACTATGGCTACACCTTC